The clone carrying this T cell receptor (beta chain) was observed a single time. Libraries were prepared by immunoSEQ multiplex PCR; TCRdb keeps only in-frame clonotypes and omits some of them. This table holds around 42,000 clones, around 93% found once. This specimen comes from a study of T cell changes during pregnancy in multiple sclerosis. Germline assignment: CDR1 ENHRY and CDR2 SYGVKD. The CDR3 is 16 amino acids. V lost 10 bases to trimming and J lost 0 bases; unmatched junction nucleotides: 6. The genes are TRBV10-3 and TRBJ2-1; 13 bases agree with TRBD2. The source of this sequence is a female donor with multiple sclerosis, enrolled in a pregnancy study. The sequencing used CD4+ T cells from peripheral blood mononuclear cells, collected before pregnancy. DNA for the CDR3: TGTGCCACCGGGACTAGCGGGGCGAGCTCCTACAATGAGCAGTTCTTC. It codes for CATGTSGASSYNEQFF.